The 5 T cell receptor beta chains below were found in one sample sequenced in a study of regulatory T cells in long-lasting Graves disease. For TCR beta, libraries came from iRepertoire HTBI primers and Arm-PCR of CDR3 regions. MiXCR was run by TCRdb on the multiplex PCR reads, yielding one entry per CDR3 protein. The sample holds over 450,000 distinct CDR3 sequences, around 12% seen once. The time point here: newly diagnosed GD, antithyroid drugs for less than 3 months. Construction of the TCR library relied on RNA isolated from PBMCs. These data also formed part of another study, on T cells in Graves' hyperthyroidism and ophthalmopathy.

Source: peripheral blood mononuclear cells (PBMCs), taken at new diagnosis, from a patient treated with antithyroid drugs. Source of these receptors: a woman aged 25 to 39 with Graves disease.

Many counts were recorded for this clonotype. The chain carries TRBV30 and TRBJ2-2; D is ambiguous. The V end was cut by 0 bases, the J end by 4 bases, with 6 bases between. CDR3 length: 13 residues. Germline CDR1 reads GTSNPN; CDR2 reads SVGIG (reference sequence). CDR3 loop: CAWSVRSTGELFF. CDR3 bases: TGTGCCTGGAGTGTACGGAGCACCGGGGAGCTGTTTTTT.

This clonotype was seen more than once but under ten times. This rearrangement joins TRBV18 to TRBJ2-1; 14 bases are shared with TRBD2. The V gene's germline CDR1 is KGHSH and CDR2 LQKENI. The CDR3 has 16 amino acids. J was trimmed by 6 bases and V by 3 bases; bases with no gene match: 4. CDR3 sequence: CASSPPGLAGANEQFF. The CDR3 nucleotides read TGTGCCAGCTCACCTCCGGGACTAGCGGGAGCCAATGAGCAGTTCTTC.

CDR3 region: CATGAADYGYTF. CDR3 coding DNA: TGTGCCACCGGGGCAGCAGACTATGGCTACACCTTC. This chain uses TRBV10-3 with TRBJ1-2; D is possibly TRBD1 (5 bases). V was clipped by 10 bases and J by 3 bases, with 12 bases between them. The V gene's germline CDR1 is ENHRY and CDR2 SYGVKD. This CDR3 has 12 residues.

This clonotype was seen ten or more times. This chain joins TRBV13 and TRBJ1-1; D is unclear. CDR1 is PRHDT, CDR2 FYEKMQ, per germline (reference sequence). The length of the CDR3 is 14 residues. Trimming took off 5 bases at V and 1 base at J, with 11 bases between the two ends. The CDR3 bases are TGTGCCAGCAGCGAGGGAGAGAGGAACACTGAAGCTTTCTTT. It specifies CASSEGERNTEAFF. Full variable domain (remainder filled in from reference TRBV13 and TRBJ1-1): AAGVIQSPRHLIKEKRETATLKCYPIPRHDTVYWYQQGPGQDPQFLISFYEKMQSDKGSIPDRFSAQQFSDYHSELNMSSLELGDSALYFCASSEGERNTEAFFGQGTRLTVV.

The rearrangement joins TRBV5-1 to TRBJ2-5, with 7 bases aligning to TRBD2. Germline values: CDR1 SGHRS, CDR2 YFSETQ. V lost 5 bases and J lost 0; bases outside the gene matches: 4. The length of the CDR3 is 14 residues. The CDR3, as DNA: TGCGCCAGCAGGGCCGGGGGGTACCAAGAGACCCAGTACTTC. This codes for CASRAGGYQETQYF.